The TCR beta chain under discussion was sequenced for a study of T cell changes during pregnancy in multiple sclerosis. Germline-derived CDR1 and CDR2 are MNHEY and SMNVEV (reference sequence). The CDR3 runs to 16 residues. V shed 1 base and J 4 bases; nucleotides not matched to a gene: 9. The table came from immunoSEQ multiplex PCR; TCRdb's copy has only in-frame clones and leaves some out. The sample holds under 45,000 clones; around 89% are singletons and the top ten take 1% to 1.5%. This clonotype originated in a female donor with multiple sclerosis, enrolled in a pregnancy study. The rearrangement joins TRBV27 to TRBJ2-7; the match to TRBD2 covers 8 bases. The sample consisted of CD4+ T cells from peripheral blood mononuclear cells, taken in the second trimester of pregnancy. The CDR3, as DNA: TGTGCCAGCAGTTTATGGGCCGGAGCGGGAGCATACGAGCAGTACTTC. Translated, it gives CASSLWAGAGAYEQYF.